This T cell receptor (beta chain) derives from a study of blood T cell repertoires in COVID-19. On the study more broadly: The cDNA or gDNA used as material had been derived from T cells, B-cell-depleted T cells, or PBMCs.

There are 15 residues in the CDR3. Profiling relied on immunoSEQ multiplex PCR, and the TCRdb table lists in-frame clones only, not all of them. Of over 200,000 clones in the sample, over 75% were seen once. This sequence originates from a human donor in a cohort sampled during active COVID-19. This chain links TRBV21-1 with TRBJ2-7; the D call in the table, TRBD1, was not verified against the DNA. TRBV21-1 is a listed pseudogene. The sequenced sample was peripheral blood. The DNA for the CDR3 is TGTGCCAGCAGCAAAGGGGAACACAGGGCCTACGAGCAGTACTTC. Translating it yields CASSKGEHRAYEQYF.